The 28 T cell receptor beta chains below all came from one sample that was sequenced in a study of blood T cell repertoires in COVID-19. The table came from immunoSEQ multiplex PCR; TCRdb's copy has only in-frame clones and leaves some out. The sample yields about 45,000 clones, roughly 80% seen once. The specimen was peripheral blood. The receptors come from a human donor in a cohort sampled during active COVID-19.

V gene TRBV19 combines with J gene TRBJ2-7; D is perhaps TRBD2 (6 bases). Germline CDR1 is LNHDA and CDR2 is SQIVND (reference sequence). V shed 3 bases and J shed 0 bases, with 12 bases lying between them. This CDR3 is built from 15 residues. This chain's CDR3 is CASSIPGGTSYEQYF. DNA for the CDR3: TGTGCCAGTAGTATTCCCGGCGGGACCTCCTACGAGCAGTACTTC.

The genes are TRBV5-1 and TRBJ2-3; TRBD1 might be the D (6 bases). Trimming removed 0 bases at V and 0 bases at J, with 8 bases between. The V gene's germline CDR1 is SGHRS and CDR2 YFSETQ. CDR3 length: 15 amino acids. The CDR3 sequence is CASSLAGASTDTQYF. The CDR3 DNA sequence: TGCGCCAGCAGCTTGGCAGGGGCTAGCACAGATACGCAGTATTTT.

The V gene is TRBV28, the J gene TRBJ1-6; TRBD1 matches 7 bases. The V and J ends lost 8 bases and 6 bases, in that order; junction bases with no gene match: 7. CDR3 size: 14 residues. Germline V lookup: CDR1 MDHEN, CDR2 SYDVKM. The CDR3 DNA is TGTGCCAGCTTGACCACAGGGGTTAATTCACCCCTCCACTTT. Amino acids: CASLTTGVNSPLHF.

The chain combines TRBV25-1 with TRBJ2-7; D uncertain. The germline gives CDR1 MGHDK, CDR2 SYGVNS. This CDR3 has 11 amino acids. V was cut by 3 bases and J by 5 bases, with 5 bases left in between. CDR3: CASSDTNEQYF. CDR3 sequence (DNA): TGTGCCAGCAGTGATACTAACGAGCAGTACTTC.

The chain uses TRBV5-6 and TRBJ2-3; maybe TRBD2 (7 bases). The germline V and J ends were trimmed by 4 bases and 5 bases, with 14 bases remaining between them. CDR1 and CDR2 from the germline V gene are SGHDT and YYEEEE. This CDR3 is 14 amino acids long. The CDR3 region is CASSRGGAGDTQYF. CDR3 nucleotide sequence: TGTGCCAGCAGCCGAGGGGGGGCTGGAGATACGCAGTATTTT.

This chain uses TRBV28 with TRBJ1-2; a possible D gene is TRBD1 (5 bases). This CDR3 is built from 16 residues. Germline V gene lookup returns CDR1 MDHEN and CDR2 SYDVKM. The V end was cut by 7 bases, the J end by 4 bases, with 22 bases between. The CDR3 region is CASIPSHTAGGYGYTF. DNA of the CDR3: TGTGCCAGCATTCCATCTCACACGGCCGGGGGCTATGGCTACACCTTC.

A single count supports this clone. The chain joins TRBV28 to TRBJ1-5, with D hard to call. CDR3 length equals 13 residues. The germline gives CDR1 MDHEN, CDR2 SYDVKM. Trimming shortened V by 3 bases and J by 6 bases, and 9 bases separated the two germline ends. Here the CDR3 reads CASSLGGSQPQHF. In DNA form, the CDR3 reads TGTGCCAGCAGTTTGGGAGGAAGTCAGCCCCAGCATTTT.

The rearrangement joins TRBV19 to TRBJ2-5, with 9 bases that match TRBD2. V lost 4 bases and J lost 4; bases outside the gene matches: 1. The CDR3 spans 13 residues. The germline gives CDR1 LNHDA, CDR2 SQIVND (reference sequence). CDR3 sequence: CASSKAGGETQYF. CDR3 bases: TGTGCCAGTAGTAAAGCGGGGGGAGAGACCCAGTACTTC.

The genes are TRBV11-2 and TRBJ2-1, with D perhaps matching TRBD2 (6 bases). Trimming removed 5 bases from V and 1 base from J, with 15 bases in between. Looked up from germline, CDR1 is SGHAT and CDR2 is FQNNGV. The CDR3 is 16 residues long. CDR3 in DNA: TGTGCCAGCAGCGCATATCTAGCGATGTCCTACAATGAGCAGTTCTTC. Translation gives CASSAYLAMSYNEQFF.

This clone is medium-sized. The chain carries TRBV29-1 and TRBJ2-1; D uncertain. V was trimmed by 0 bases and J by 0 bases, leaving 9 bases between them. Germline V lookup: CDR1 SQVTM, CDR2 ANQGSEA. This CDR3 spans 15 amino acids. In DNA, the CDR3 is TGCAGCGTTGAAGATTATCGTAGCTCCTACAATGAGCAGTTCTTC. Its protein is CSVEDYRSSYNEQFF.

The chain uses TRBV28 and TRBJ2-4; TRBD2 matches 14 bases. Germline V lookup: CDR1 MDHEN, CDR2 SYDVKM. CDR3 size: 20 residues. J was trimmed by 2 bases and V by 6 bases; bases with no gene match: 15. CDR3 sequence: CASSAPGLAGALSSKNIQYF. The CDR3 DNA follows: TGTGCCAGCAGCGCTCCGGGACTAGCGGGAGCCCTCTCTTCCAAAAACATTCAGTACTTC.

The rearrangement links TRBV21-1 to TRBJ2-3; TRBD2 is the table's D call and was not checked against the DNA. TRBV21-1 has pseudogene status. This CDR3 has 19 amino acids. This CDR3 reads CASSKAGTSGNTSTDTQYF. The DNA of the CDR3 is TGTGCCAGCAGCAAAGCCGGGACTAGCGGGAATACTAGCACAGATACGCAGTATTTT.

DNA of the CDR3: TGTGCCAGTAGTATAGGGGGGGCTAGCGGGAGCAAGGAGCAGTTCTTC. This codes for CASSIGGASGSKEQFF. The rearrangement links TRBV19 to TRBJ2-1; 10 positions match TRBD2. This CDR3 comprises 16 residues. With 1 base clipped from V and 10 bases from J, the junction kept 10 bases outside the gene matches. Per germline, CDR1 LNHDA and CDR2 SQIVND (reference sequence).

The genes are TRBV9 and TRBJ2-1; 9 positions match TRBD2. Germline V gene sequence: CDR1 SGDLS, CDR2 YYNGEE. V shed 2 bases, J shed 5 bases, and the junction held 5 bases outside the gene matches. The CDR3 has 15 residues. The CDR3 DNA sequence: TGTGCCAGCAGCGTCGGCATAGCGGGAGACAATGAGCAGTTCTTC. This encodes CASSVGIAGDNEQFF.

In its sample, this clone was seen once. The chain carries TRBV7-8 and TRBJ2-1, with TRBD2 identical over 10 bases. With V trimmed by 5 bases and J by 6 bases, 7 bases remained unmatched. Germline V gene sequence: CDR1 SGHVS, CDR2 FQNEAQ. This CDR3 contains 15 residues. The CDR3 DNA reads TGTGCCAGCAGCCCCGGACTAGCGGTCGCCAATGAGCAGTTCTTC. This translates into CASSPGLAVANEQFF.

The CDR3 coding sequence is TGTGCCTGGAGTCCTCTGGCGGGAGAGGGGGGGCAGTATTTT. Its translation: CAWSPLAGEGGQYF. The chain recombines TRBV30 with TRBJ2-3; possibly TRBD2 for D (7 bases). From germline, CDR1 is GTSNPN and CDR2 SVGIG (reference sequence). CDR3 size: 14 residues. Trimming removed 2 bases from V and 11 bases from J, with 20 bases in between.

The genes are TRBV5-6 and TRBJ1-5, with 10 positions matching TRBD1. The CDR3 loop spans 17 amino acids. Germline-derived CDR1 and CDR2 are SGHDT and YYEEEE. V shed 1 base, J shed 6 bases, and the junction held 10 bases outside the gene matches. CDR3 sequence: CASSLYSMGQGSQPQHF. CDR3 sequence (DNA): TGTGCCAGCAGCTTGTATTCGATGGGACAGGGGTCTCAGCCCCAGCATTTT.

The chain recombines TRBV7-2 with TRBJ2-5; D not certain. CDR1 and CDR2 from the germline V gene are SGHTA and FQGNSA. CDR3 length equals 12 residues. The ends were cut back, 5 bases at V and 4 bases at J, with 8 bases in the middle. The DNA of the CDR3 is TGTGCCAGCAGCCCCTTCGGAGAGACCCAGTACTTC. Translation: CASSPFGETQYF.

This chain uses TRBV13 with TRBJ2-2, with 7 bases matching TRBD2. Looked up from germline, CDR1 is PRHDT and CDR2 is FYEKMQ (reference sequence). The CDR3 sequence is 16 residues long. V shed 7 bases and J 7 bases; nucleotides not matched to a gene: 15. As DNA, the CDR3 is TGTGCCAGCACATCGTGGGGACTAACGGCGATCGGGGAGCTGTTTTTT. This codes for CASTSWGLTAIGELFF.

DNA of the CDR3: TGTGCCAGCACCCTTAGACTAGCGGGAGCGGGAGATACGCAGTATTTT. Amino acids: CASTLRLAGAGDTQYF. The genes are TRBV3-1 (or the pseudogene TRBV3-2) and TRBJ2-3, with 12 bases matching TRBD2. The V gene end was trimmed by 7 bases and the J gene end by 5 bases; junction bases not matched to a gene: 10. Germline V CDR1 and CDR2: LGHDT, YNNKEL (reference sequence). This CDR3 region has 16 residues.

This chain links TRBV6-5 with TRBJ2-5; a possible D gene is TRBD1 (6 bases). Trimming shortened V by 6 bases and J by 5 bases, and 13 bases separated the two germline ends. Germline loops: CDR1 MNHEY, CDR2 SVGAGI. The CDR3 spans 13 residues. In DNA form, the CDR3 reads TGTGCCAGCAGCCTAACAGGGACGGAGACCCAGTACTTC. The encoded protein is CASSLTGTETQYF.

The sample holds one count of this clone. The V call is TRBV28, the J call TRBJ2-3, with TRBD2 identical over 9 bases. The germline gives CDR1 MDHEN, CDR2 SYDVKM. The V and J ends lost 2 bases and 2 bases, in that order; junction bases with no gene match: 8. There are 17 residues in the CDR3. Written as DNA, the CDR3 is TGTGCCAGCAGTTTAAGGTCTAGCGGGACACACACAGATACGCAGTATTTT. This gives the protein CASSLRSSGTHTDTQYF.

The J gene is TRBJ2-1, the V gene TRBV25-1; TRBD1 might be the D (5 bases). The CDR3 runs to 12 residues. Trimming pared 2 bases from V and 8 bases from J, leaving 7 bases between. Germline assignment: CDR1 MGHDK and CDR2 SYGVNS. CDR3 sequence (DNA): TGTGCCAGCAGTGAACAGGGCTATGAGCAGTTCTTC. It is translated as CASSEQGYEQFF. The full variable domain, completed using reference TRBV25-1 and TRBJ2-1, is EADIYQTPRYLVIGTGKKITLECSQTMGHDKMYWYQQDPGMELHLIHYSYGVNSTEKGDLSSESTVSRIRTEHFPLTLESARPSHTSQYLCASSEQGYEQFFGPGTRLTVL.

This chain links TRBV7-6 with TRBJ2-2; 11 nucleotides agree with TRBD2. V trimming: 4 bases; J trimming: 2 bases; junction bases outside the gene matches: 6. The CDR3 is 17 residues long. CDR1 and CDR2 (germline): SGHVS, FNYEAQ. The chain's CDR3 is CASSSILAGVNTGELFF. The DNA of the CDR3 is TGTGCCAGCAGCTCCATACTAGCGGGAGTAAACACCGGGGAGCTGTTTTTT.

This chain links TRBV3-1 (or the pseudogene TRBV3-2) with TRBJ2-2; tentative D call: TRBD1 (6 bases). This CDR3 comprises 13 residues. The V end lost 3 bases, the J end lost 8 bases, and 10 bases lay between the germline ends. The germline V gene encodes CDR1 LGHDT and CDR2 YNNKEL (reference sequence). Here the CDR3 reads CASSQFRGGELFF. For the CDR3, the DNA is TGTGCCAGCAGCCAGTTCAGGGGTGGGGAGCTGTTTTTT.

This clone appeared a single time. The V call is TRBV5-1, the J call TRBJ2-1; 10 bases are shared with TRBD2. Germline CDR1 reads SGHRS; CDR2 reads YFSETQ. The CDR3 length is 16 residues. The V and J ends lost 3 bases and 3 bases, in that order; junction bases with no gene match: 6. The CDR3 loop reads CASSWGLANLYNEQFF. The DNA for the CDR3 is TGCGCCAGCAGCTGGGGACTAGCGAATCTCTACAATGAGCAGTTCTTC.

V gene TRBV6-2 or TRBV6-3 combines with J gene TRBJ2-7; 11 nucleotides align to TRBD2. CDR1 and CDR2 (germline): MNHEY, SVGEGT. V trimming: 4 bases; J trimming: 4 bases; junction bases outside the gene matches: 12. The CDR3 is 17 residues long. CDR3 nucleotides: TGTGCCAGCAGTTCCGTTCTAGCGGGAGGTATGGTGTACGAGCAGTACTTC. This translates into CASSSVLAGGMVYEQYF.

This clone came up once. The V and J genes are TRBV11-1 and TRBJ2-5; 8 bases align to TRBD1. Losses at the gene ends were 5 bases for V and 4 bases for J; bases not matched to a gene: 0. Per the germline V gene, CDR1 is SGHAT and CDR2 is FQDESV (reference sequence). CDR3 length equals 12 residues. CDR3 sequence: CASSGTGETQYF. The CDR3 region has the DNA TGTGCCAGCAGCGGGACAGGAGAGACCCAGTACTTC.